The entry that follows covers one TCR beta chain sequence. The data stem from a study of human T cells and chemical hapten exposure. Stated time point: patch test 1, 2 weeks after DPC sensitization. Treatment noted: therapeutic diphenylcyclopropenone sensitization with weekly scalp DPC. Trimming cost V 5 bases and J 1 base, with 16 bases left between them. Germline values: CDR1 SGHRS, CDR2 YFSETQ. This CDR3 has 15 amino acids. TCRdb reanalysed the RACE reads using MiXCR and keeps one entry per CDR3 protein. Altogether some 87,000 distinct CDR3 sequences are present, under 13% being singletons, with the ten largest covering approximately 1.4%.

This sample comprised whole blood, obtained in connection with sensitization to the hapten diphenylcyclopropenone (DPC). The chain carries TRBV5-1 and TRBJ2-7; D may be TRBD1 (6 bases). The receptor was isolated from a woman in her 50s with alopecia areata. Some clones in this sample may be carry-over from other donors' samples. The CDR3 DNA reads as TGCGCCAGCAGATCAGGACTGGGGACATCCTACGAGCAGTACTTC. Its translation: CASRSGLGTSYEQYF.